This is a list of T cell receptor beta chains from one sample in a study of T cell changes during pregnancy in multiple sclerosis. Only in-frame clones appear in the TCRdb table, and some are missing; sequencing was by immunoSEQ multiplex PCR. The sample yields about 100,000 clones, 92% seen once. The sequencing here drew on peripheral blood, taken after pregnancy. The receptors shown here come from a female donor with multiple sclerosis, enrolled in a pregnancy study. The CDR3 runs from the conserved cysteine through the conserved F or W. The D gene is left open where the match is weak. Only some rows state a clone size, as once, few, many or a class for expanded clones.

TRBV29-1	13	once	TRBJ2-1	.	CSVDSGSYNEQFF	TGCAGCGTTGATAGCGGATCCTACAATGAGCAGTTCTTC
TRBV19	16	.	TRBJ2-1	TRBD2	CASSGGGGLPYNEQFF	TGTGCCAGTAGTGGCGGGGGGGGACTCCCCTACAATGAGCAGTTCTTC
TRBV29-1	16	.	TRBJ2-1	TRBD2	CSVALHGSGRGNEQFF	TGCAGCGTTGCCCTCCATGGCAGCGGGAGGGGAAATGAGCAGTTCTTC
TRBV5-6	13	.	TRBJ1-2	TRBD1	CASSLGRTGSLTF	TGTGCCAGCAGCTTGGGTCGGACAGGATCCTTAACCTTC
TRBV29-1	11	.	TRBJ2-2	TRBD2	CSVGGTGELFF	TGCAGCGTGGGGGGGACCGGGGAGCTGTTTTTT
TRBV14	15	once	TRBJ1-3	.	CASRHVGSSGDTIYF	TGTGCCAGCAGACACGTAGGGTCGAGCGGCGACACCATATATTTT
TRBV19	15	.	TRBJ1-3	.	CGSGAQIPSGNTIYF	TGTGGTTCGGGAGCCCAAATCCCCTCTGGAAACACCATATATTTT
TRBV30	15	once	TRBJ2-1	.	CAWSVGSGSYNEQFF	TGTGCCTGGAGTGTAGGGAGCGGCAGCTACAATGAGCAGTTCTTC
TRBV28	16	.	TRBJ2-5	.	CASSLYYGDSQETQYF	TGTGCCAGCAGTTTATATTATGGGGACTCACAAGAGACCCAGTACTTC
TRBV19	15	.	TRBJ2-2	.	CASKWTEFGAGELFF	TGTGCCAGTAAATGGACAGAATTCGGGGCCGGGGAGCTGTTTTTT
TRBV6-5	11	.	TRBJ2-7	.	CASSYRSEQYF	TGTGCCAGCAGTTACCGTTCCGAGCAGTACTTC
TRBV6-1	14	.	TRBJ1-4	TRBD1	CASLRQGGAEKLFF	TGTGCCAGCCTCAGACAGGGGGGAGCTGAAAAACTGTTTTTT
TRBV9	15	.	TRBJ2-7	TRBD2	CASSVGEGHSYEQYF	TGTGCCAGCAGCGTAGGGGAGGGGCACTCCTACGAGCAGTACTTC
TRBV5-6	15	.	TRBJ1-2	TRBD1	CASSTPGTGTYGYTF	TGTGCCAGCAGCACGCCAGGGACAGGGACTTATGGCTACACCTTC
TRBV6-1	15	few	TRBJ2-1	TRBD1	CASSSRDREYNEQFF	TGTGCCAGCAGTAGTAGGGACAGGGAATACAATGAGCAGTTCTTC
TRBV5-7	17	.	TRBJ1-5	TRBD1	CASSGKRQGRDNQPQHF	TGTGCCAGCAGCGGAAAGAGACAGGGAAGGGACAATCAGCCCCAGCATTTT
TRBV13	12	.	TRBJ2-3	.	CATSMGTDTQYF	TGTGCCACCTCTATGGGCACAGATACGCAGTATTTT
TRBV28	16	.	TRBJ2-5	TRBD2	CASSLYLAGGKETQYF	TGTGCCAGCAGTTTATACCTAGCGGGAGGGAAAGAGACCCAGTACTTC
TRBV6-5	15	.	TRBJ2-7	TRBD1	CASTRMRQGPYEQYF	TGTGCCAGCACCCGGATGAGACAGGGTCCCTACGAGCAGTACTTC
TRBV2	19	.	TRBJ2-1	TRBD2	CASSELGLAGGNSYNEQFF	TGTGCCAGCAGTGAGCTAGGTCTAGCGGGGGGCAACTCCTACAATGAGCAGTTCTTC
TRBV4-1	14	.	TRBJ2-7	TRBD1	CASSQGQSSYEQYF	TGCGCCAGCAGCCAGGGACAGAGCTCCTACGAGCAGTACTTC
TRBV5-1	17	.	TRBJ1-1	TRBD1	CASSLGTGGVLVTEAFF	TGCGCCAGCAGCTTGGGGACAGGGGGCGTTCTGGTCACTGAAGCTTTCTTT
TRBV9	15	.	TRBJ1-1	TRBD1	CASSPGDRLNTEAFF	TGTGCCAGCAGCCCAGGGGACAGGTTGAACACTGAAGCTTTCTTT
TRBV14	14	many	TRBJ2-7	TRBD1	CASSPGTGRSEQYF	TGTGCCAGCAGCCCAGGGACAGGGCGATCCGAGCAGTACTTC
TRBV13	19	once	TRBJ1-1	.	CASSRALSGVHPKMEKAFF	TGTGCCAGCAGCCGAGCTTTGTCCGGAGTTCACCCTAAAATGGAAAAAGCTTTCTTT
TRBV9	18	.	TRBJ2-5	TRBD1	CASSVRQGWGGVQETQYF	TGTGCCAGCAGCGTACGACAGGGTTGGGGTGGGGTACAAGAGACCCAGTACTTC